The 20 T cell receptor beta chains reported below all come from one sample, sequenced in a study of control samples from healthy donors and cancer patients. Repertoires were generated with immunoSEQ multiplex PCR, while TCRdb's copy carries only in-frame clones and drops some. The data show 350,000 to 450,000 clones, about nine tenths seen once. Material for sequencing was PBMCs. These receptors were obtained from a man in his forties or fifties with head and neck cancer.

The genes are TRBV28 and TRBJ2-1; TRBD2 is a possible D gene (7 bases). The CDR3 consists of 14 residues. Germline V gives CDR1 MDHEN, CDR2 SYDVKM. Deletions cut 0 bases from V and 7 bases from J, with 10 bases between. The CDR3 here is CASSLWGGHNEQFF. CDR3 sequence (DNA): TGTGCCAGCAGTTTATGGGGGGGGCATAATGAGCAGTTCTTC.

This sequence joins TRBV11-2 and TRBJ1-2; D unresolved. Germline values: CDR1 SGHAT, CDR2 FQNNGV. The CDR3 runs 14 residues. The germline V and J ends were trimmed by 5 bases and 4 bases, with 14 bases remaining between them. CDR3 sequence (DNA): TGTGCCAGCAGCCCCCCGGACGGGCGCTATGGCTACACCTTC. Amino acid sequence: CASSPPDGRYGYTF. The complete variable domain, with remaining parts taken from reference TRBV11-2 and TRBJ1-2, reads EAGVAQSPRYKIIEKRQSVAFWCNPISGHATLYWYQQILGQGPKLLIQFQNNGVVDDSQLPKDRFSAERLKGVDSTLKIQPAKLEDSAVYLCASSPPDGRYGYTFGSGTRLTVV.

The chain has TRBV6-5 and TRBJ2-3; a weak D match, TRBD1 (5 bases). V lost 0 bases to trimming and J lost 4 bases, with 8 bases between them. In germline, CDR1 is MNHEY, CDR2 SVGAGI. This CDR3 is built from 14 residues. The DNA for the CDR3 is TGTGCCAGCAGTTACTCGGCAGGGCCAGATACGCAGTATTTT. Translation: CASSYSAGPDTQYF.

A note on this clone: Other DNA variants within this sample encode the same CDR3. The rearrangement joins TRBV12-3 or TRBV12-4 to TRBJ2-1; D is unclear. This CDR3 region has 12 residues. The V gene lost 1 base and the J gene lost 7 bases, with 5 bases spanning the gap. DNA of the CDR3: TGTGCCAGCAGTTTAGGACGAAATGAGCAGTTCTTC. It is translated as CASSLGRNEQFF.

The J gene is TRBJ2-1, the V gene TRBV28, with a tentative D call TRBD1 (7 bases). V lost 4 bases and J 15 bases, leaving 13 bases between the germline ends. Germline V lookup: CDR1 MDHEN, CDR2 SYDVKM. CDR3 length: 11 residues. CDR3 amino acids: CASSWGRDRFF. The CDR3 DNA follows: TGTGCCAGCAGTTGGGGGCGGGACAGGTTCTTC.

This rearrangement joins TRBV15 to TRBJ1-2, with unresolved D. The CDR3 contains 12 residues. The ends were cut back, 0 bases at V and 7 bases at J, with 6 bases in the middle. The germline V gene has CDR1 LNHNV and CDR2 YYDKDF (reference sequence). CDR3 in amino acids: CATSREGSGYTF. CDR3 DNA sequence: TGTGCCACCAGCAGAGAGGGGAGTGGCTACACCTTC.

The chain's CDR3 is CASSQGLAGFTGELFF. The DNA for the CDR3 is TGTGCCAGCAGCCAAGGCCTAGCGGGCTTCACCGGGGAGCTGTTTTTT. This rearrangement joins TRBV3-1 (or the pseudogene TRBV3-2) to TRBJ2-2; 8 bases agree with TRBD2. The CDR3 totals 16 residues. V shed 1 base, J shed 4 bases, and the junction held 5 bases outside the gene matches. CDR1 and CDR2 from the germline V gene are LGHDT and YNNKEL (reference sequence).

CDR3 sequence (DNA): TGTGCCAGCAGCTTGTTTGGGCGAAACACCGGGGAGCTGTTTTTT. Translation: CASSLFGRNTGELFF. The J gene is TRBJ2-2, the V gene TRBV5-6; D remains unclear. Trimming shortened V by 1 base and J by 2 bases, and 9 bases separated the two germline ends. The CDR3 covers 15 residues. Germline CDR1 SGHDT, CDR2 YYEEEE. The variable domain in full, with the rest retrieved from reference TRBV5-6 and TRBJ2-2, is DAGVTQSPTHLIKTRGQQVTLRCSPKSGHDTVSWYQQALGQGPQFIFQYYEEEERQRGNFPDRFSGHQFPNYSSELNVNALLLGDSALYLCASSLFGRNTGELFFGEGSRLTVL.

This clone appeared once. The gene calls are TRBV5-5 and TRBJ2-3; 9 nucleotides align to TRBD1. CDR1 is SGHKS, CDR2 YYEKEE, per germline (reference sequence). The CDR3 sequence is 17 residues long. V was clipped by 0 bases and J by 5 bases; unmatched bases: 10. For the CDR3, the DNA is TGTGCCAGCAGCTTGGCCACGGGGACAGGGCTGCGAGATACGCAGTATTTT. Protein product: CASSLATGTGLRDTQYF.

The CDR3 is CAWVPGQGASGYTF. The CDR3 DNA sequence: TGTGCCTGGGTACCGGGACAGGGGGCAAGTGGCTACACCTTC. This chain joins TRBV30 and TRBJ1-2; 12 nucleotides agree with TRBD1. The germline V gene has CDR1 GTSNPN and CDR2 SVGIG (reference sequence). V lost 5 bases, J lost 7 bases, and 8 bases stayed unmatched. The CDR3 runs 14 residues.

V gene TRBV2 combines with J gene TRBJ1-3; the D gene is possibly TRBD1 (5 bases). The germline V gene has CDR1 SNHLY and CDR2 FYNNEI. The CDR3 covers 14 residues. Trimming cost V 4 bases and J 8 bases, with 15 bases left between them. CDR3 bases: TGTGCCAGCAGTGTGGGGCAGCAGGGAGACACCATATATTTT. Protein product: CASSVGQQGDTIYF.

V and J are TRBV3-1 (or the pseudogene TRBV3-2) and TRBJ2-7; 8 positions agree with TRBD1. V gave up 1 base and J gave up 6 bases; unmatched junction bases: 5. Germline CDR1 is LGHDT and CDR2 is YNNKEL (reference sequence). The CDR3 is made up of 14 amino acids. The CDR3 DNA reads TGTGCCAGCAGCCAAGGACAGGGGTTCGCCGAGCAGTACTTC. Its protein is CASSQGQGFAEQYF.

The V gene is TRBV4-2, the J gene TRBJ2-7; TRBD2 agrees at 8 bases. Germline V gives CDR1 LGHNA, CDR2 YNFKEQ. After removal of 1 base from V and 6 bases from J, the junction contained 11 bases not matched to a gene. The CDR3 has 16 residues. The CDR3 DNA follows: TGTGCCAGCAGCCAAGTTGGCGGGGGGACCACGCCCGAGCAGTACTTC. Its protein is CASSQVGGGTTPEQYF.

The chain links TRBV28 to TRBJ1-4, with D unresolved. V was cut by 6 bases and J by 8 bases, with 16 bases left in between. CDR3 length: 14 amino acids. Looked up from germline, CDR1 is MDHEN and CDR2 is SYDVKM. As DNA, the CDR3 is TGTGCCAGCAGCTCCGGAACGGCTAGAGAAAAACTGTTTTTT. It is translated as CASSSGTAREKLFF.

The chain links TRBV6-5 to TRBJ1-6; TRBD1 matches at 9 bases. CDR1 is MNHEY and CDR2 is SVGAGI in the germline V gene. CDR3 length: 13 amino acids. V trimming: 8 bases; J trimming: 10 bases; junction bases outside the gene matches: 6. The CDR3, as DNA: TGTGCCAGCGGGCGGGACAGGGAATCACCCCTCCACTTT. As protein: CASGRDRESPLHF.

In DNA form, the CDR3 reads TGTGCCAGCAATGGCCTGGGCAGCACAGATACGCAGTATTTT. Encoded protein: CASNGLGSTDTQYF. This chain joins TRBV28 and TRBJ2-3; D unresolved. The V gene lost 7 bases and the J gene lost 0 bases, with 11 bases spanning the gap. CDR3 length equals 14 residues. Per the germline V gene, CDR1 is MDHEN and CDR2 is SYDVKM.

The chain has TRBV27 and TRBJ2-7; D not certain. Trimming cost V 9 bases and J 5 bases, with 17 bases left between them. Germline V lookup: CDR1 MNHEY, CDR2 SMNVEV (reference sequence). CDR3 size: 13 residues. The CDR3 DNA is TGTGCCAGTAGCCCCGGGTTTCCCAACGAGCAGTACTTC. Residues: CASSPGFPNEQYF.

This clone came up a few times. This sequence joins TRBV6-5 and TRBJ1-5; tentative D call: TRBD1 (6 bases). Germline-derived CDR1 and CDR2 are MNHEY and SVGAGI. This CDR3 comprises 15 residues. V lost 0 bases and J lost 3, with 9 bases in between. CDR3 sequence: CASSYSQGVNQPQHF. The DNA for the CDR3 is TGTGCCAGCAGTTACTCACAGGGAGTCAATCAGCCCCAGCATTTT.

The rearrangement links TRBV16 to TRBJ1-5; D is unclear. With 5 bases removed from V and 1 base from J, the gap between germline ends came to 9 bases. Germline CDR1 KGHSY, CDR2 FQNENV. The CDR3 length is 14 residues. The CDR3 spells CASSTGRSNQPQHF. In DNA form, the CDR3 reads TGTGCCAGCAGCACCGGACGGAGCAATCAGCCCCAGCATTTT.

The chain joins TRBV6-5 to TRBJ2-7; 12 bases line up with TRBD2. With V trimmed by 8 bases and J by 3 bases, 5 bases remained unmatched. Germline V gene lookup returns CDR1 MNHEY and CDR2 SVGAGI. The CDR3 covers 14 residues. The CDR3 reads CASASSGRVYEQYF. The CDR3 DNA reads as TGTGCCAGCGCGTCTAGCGGGAGGGTCTACGAGCAGTACTTC.